One sample yielded the 29 T cell receptor beta chains listed below, sequenced in a study of T-cell memory formation after mild COVID-19. One entry per CDR3 protein, called by TCRdb with MiXCR from the 5' RACE reads. The table records 100,000 to 120,000 distinct CDR3 sequences, 22% of them present only once. Sequenced: PBMCs or a T cell subset sorted from them (not recorded which). The receptor set was obtained from a man aged 18 to 30 who had mild COVID-19 (a few samples of this study predate the infection). Cell type and time point are not known.

This clonotype has a count of ten or more. The chain uses TRBV5-4 and TRBJ2-7, with D unclear. CDR3 length: 12 amino acids. Trimming removed 0 bases at V and 3 bases at J, with 4 bases between. Germline-derived CDR1 and CDR2 are SGHNT and YYREEE (reference sequence). The chain's CDR3 is CASSLDGYEQYF. CDR3 sequence (DNA): TGTGCCAGCAGCTTGGATGGCTACGAGCAGTACTTC.

This clonotype was recorded once. The rearrangement uses TRBV7-2 and TRBJ1-4; 9 bases are a match to TRBD1. J lost 8 bases, V lost 0 bases, and 16 bases had no gene match. Germline CDR1 is SGHTA and CDR2 is FQGNSA. CDR3 size: 19 residues. The CDR3 nucleotides are TGTGCCAGCAGCTTAGCGGGGGGGACAGGGAGGGTTCATAACGAAAAACTGTTTTTT. Translating gives CASSLAGGTGRVHNEKLFF. The whole variable domain, remainder taken from reference TRBV7-2 and TRBJ1-4, is GAGVSQSPSNKVTEKGKDVELRCDPISGHTALYWYRQSLGQGLEFLIYFQGNSAPDKSGLPSDRFSAERTGGSVSTLTIQRTQQEDSAVYLCASSLAGGTGRVHNEKLFFGSGTQLSVL.

V gene TRBV7-7 combines with J gene TRBJ2-1; 8 positions agree with TRBD2. The CDR3 extends over 15 amino acids. V was pared by 1 base and J by 6 bases, with 5 bases of the junction left unmatched. In germline, CDR1 is SSHAT, CDR2 FNYEAQ (reference sequence). CDR3 residues: CASSLVAGNPNEQFF. The DNA for the CDR3 is TGTGCCAGCAGCTTAGTAGCGGGGAACCCCAATGAGCAGTTCTTC.

This clonotype was counted only a few times. The genes are TRBV27 and TRBJ2-1, with TRBD2 matching 8 bases. The CDR3 has 14 residues. Germline assignment: CDR1 MNHEY and CDR2 SMNVEV (reference sequence). Trimming removed 8 bases from V and 4 bases from J; junction bases left unmatched: 7. CDR3 sequence reads: CASRSGGGYNEQFF. The CDR3 coding sequence is TGTGCCAGCCGGAGCGGGGGTGGGTACAATGAGCAGTTCTTC.

V gene TRBV27 combines with J gene TRBJ2-7; D is unclear. CDR3 size: 14 residues. Trimming shortened V by 0 bases and J by 1 base, and 7 bases separated the two germline ends. Germline V gene lookup returns CDR1 MNHEY and CDR2 SMNVEV (reference sequence). CDR3 sequence reads: CASSLSGGSYEQYF. The CDR3 bases are TGTGCCAGCAGTTTATCAGGTGGATCCTACGAGCAGTACTTC.

The chain carries TRBV5-1 and TRBJ1-5; no firm D call. CDR3 length: 14 amino acids. Per the germline V gene, CDR1 is SGHRS and CDR2 is YFSETQ. V lost 4 bases and J 4 bases, leaving 12 bases between the germline ends. CDR3 region: CASSEWTGNQPQHF. The CDR3 nucleotides read TGCGCCAGCAGCGAGTGGACCGGTAATCAGCCCCAGCATTTT.

This clonotype was observed a few times. This chain uses TRBV3-1 with TRBJ2-7; D is perhaps TRBD1 (6 bases). Germline CDR1 LGHDT, CDR2 YNNKEL (reference sequence). This CDR3 contains 16 residues. The V end was cut by 0 bases, the J end by 7 bases, with 19 bases between. The CDR3 protein is CASSQEGHIGVGEQYF. CDR3 in DNA: TGTGCCAGCAGCCAAGAGGGACATATCGGCGTTGGTGAGCAGTACTTC.

The chain joins TRBV7-8 to TRBJ2-7; a weak D match, TRBD1 (6 bases). V lost 8 bases to trimming and J lost 3 bases, with 11 bases between them. CDR1 and CDR2 (germline): SGHVS, FQNEAQ. The CDR3 length is 12 residues. CDR3: CASRARGYEQYV. As DNA, the CDR3 is TGTGCCAGCCGCGCCAGGGGCTACGAGCAGTACGTC.

V and J are TRBV7-9 and TRBJ2-5; possible D gene TRBD1, 6 bases. Germline values: CDR1 SEHNR, CDR2 FQNEAQ (reference sequence). Trimming pared 5 bases from V and 3 bases from J, leaving 13 bases between. The CDR3 is 14 amino acids. DNA for the CDR3: TGTGCCAGCAGCCTGATTCACAGGGAAGAGACCCAGTACTTC. It translates to CASSLIHREETQYF.

The chain couples TRBV6-2 or TRBV6-3 to TRBJ2-7; no clear D. The germline CDR1 and CDR2 sequences are MNHEY and SVGEGT. CDR3 length: 12 residues. Trimming took 5 bases from V and 5 from J, leaving 10 bases between them. Here the CDR3 DNA reads TGTGCCAGCAGTCCGCAGACCGACGAGCAGTACTTC. Residues: CASSPQTDEQYF.

The V call is TRBV4-1, the J call TRBJ2-3; 10 bases are shared with TRBD2. The germline gives CDR1 MGHRA, CDR2 YSYEKL. V lost 6 bases and J lost 3; bases outside the gene matches: 6. This CDR3 has 15 amino acids. CDR3 in DNA: TGCGCCAGCAGTTACAGCGGGGGGGCAACAGATACGCAGTATTTT. Translating it yields CASSYSGGATDTQYF.

The genes are TRBV6-2 or TRBV6-3 and TRBJ2-7, with a tentative D call TRBD2 (7 bases). The germline V gene has CDR1 MNHEY and CDR2 SVGEGT. The CDR3 contains 12 residues. V shed 8 bases and J shed 4 bases, with 12 bases lying between them. The CDR3 loop reads CASRGGGYEQYF. CDR3 in DNA: TGTGCCAGCCGAGGGGGGGGGTACGAGCAGTACTTC.

Only a few counts were recorded for this clonotype. The chain uses TRBV15 and TRBJ1-6; tentatively, D is TRBD1 (5 bases). V lost 0 bases, J lost 7 bases, and 16 bases lay in between. The CDR3 runs to 17 residues. Germline CDR1 reads LNHNV; CDR2 reads YYDKDF (reference sequence). CDR3 coding DNA: TGTGCCACCAGCAGAGATAGGTCTGGGGGAGTAAATTCACCCCTCCACTTT. Amino acids: CATSRDRSGGVNSPLHF.

The chain joins TRBV29-1 to TRBJ1-3; possibly TRBD1 for D (6 bases). CDR1 and CDR2 from the germline V gene are SQVTM and ANQGSEA. V was clipped by 6 bases and J by 4 bases, with 13 bases between them. This CDR3 has 13 residues. The CDR3 DNA follows: TGCAGCGTGACAGGAACGGGGGGAAACACCATATATTTT. Its translation: CSVTGTGGNTIYF. Supplemented by reference TRBV29-1 and TRBJ1-3, the full variable domain reads SAVISQKPSRDICQRGTSLTIQCQVDSQVTMMFWYRQQPGQSLTLIATANQGSEATYESGFVIDKFPISRPNLTFSTLTVSNMSPEDSSIYLCSVTGTGGNTIYFGEGSWLTVV.

This clonotype was observed at least ten times. This chain connects TRBV6-4 to TRBJ2-3, with 12 bases matching TRBD2. Germline CDR1 reads MRHNA; CDR2 reads SNTAGT. CDR3 length: 15 residues. V dropped 5 bases and J dropped 4; count of bases not matched to a gene: 4. CDR3 in DNA: TGTGCCAGCAGTTCAGGACTAGCGGGGTCAGATACGCAGTATTTT. Protein: CASSSGLAGSDTQYF.

The chain carries TRBV6-2 or TRBV6-3 and TRBJ2-7, with a possible D match to TRBD2 (5 bases). CDR1 is MNHEY, CDR2 SVGEGT, per germline. Trimming removed 5 bases at V and 7 bases at J, with 12 bases between. This CDR3 region has 12 residues. CDR3 sequence reads: CASSKRTGEQYF. CDR3 sequence (DNA): TGTGCCAGCAGTAAGAGGACGGGGGAGCAGTACTTC.

The table lists this clonotype with a few counts. CDR3 protein: CASSQVGQNQETQYF. CDR3 sequence (DNA): TGCGCCAGCAGCCAAGTGGGACAGAATCAAGAGACCCAGTACTTC. V gene TRBV4-3 combines with J gene TRBJ2-5; TRBD1 agrees at 7 bases. V trimming: 1 base; J trimming: 2 bases; junction bases outside the gene matches: 4. Germline CDR1 and CDR2: LGHNA and YSLEER. The length of the CDR3 is 15 residues.

This sequence joins TRBV6-2 or TRBV6-3 and TRBJ1-5; 8 bases line up with TRBD1. The CDR3 has 13 residues. Germline CDR1 MNHEY, CDR2 SVGEGT. With V trimmed by 6 bases and J by 5 bases, 3 bases remained unmatched. The DNA for the CDR3 is TGTGCCAGCAGAGGACAGGGACATCAGCCCCAGCATTTT. Translated, it gives CASRGQGHQPQHF.

The DNA of the CDR3 is TGTGCCAGCAGCTTAGGGGTTGGGGGGACGTCTTTCTTT. This encodes CASSLGVGGTSFF. The chain carries TRBV11-2 and TRBJ1-1; the D gene is possibly TRBD1 (5 bases). The ends were cut back, 1 base at V and 12 bases at J, with 15 bases in the middle. Germline V gene lookup returns CDR1 SGHAT and CDR2 FQNNGV. This CDR3 has 13 amino acids.

This clonotype was counted a few times. Because the CDR3 is missing its conserved closing phenylalanine or tryptophan, this is likely a read error. Because the CDR3's place on the DNA is in doubt, the DNA is left out and the CDR3 is given as listed by TCRdb. The genes are TRBV4-2 and TRBJ2-3; no check of the table's D call, TRBD2, against the DNA was made. Including both end residues, the CDR3 is 11 amino acids long. In germline, CDR1 is LGHNA, CDR2 YNFKEQ. This CDR3 is CASSQALAGGT.

V and J are TRBV5-1 and TRBJ2-7, with 11 bases fitting TRBD2. The length of the CDR3 is 15 residues. The germline CDR1 and CDR2 sequences are SGHRS and YFSETQ. J gave up 1 base and V 3 bases, and 3 bases lay outside the gene matches. The CDR3 loop is CASSSGLAASYEQYF. The CDR3 DNA reads TGCGCCAGCAGCTCGGGACTAGCGGCATCCTACGAGCAGTACTTC.

The chain has TRBV12-3 or TRBV12-4 and TRBJ2-7; 10 bases line up with TRBD1. J was trimmed by 3 bases and V by 1 base; bases with no gene match: 0. The CDR3 runs to 14 residues. The CDR3 loop is CASSLGTGGYEQYV. In nucleotides, the CDR3 is TGTGCCAGCAGTTTAGGGACAGGGGGCTACGAGCAGTACGTC.

The V call is TRBV14, the J call TRBJ2-2; D gene uncertain. Germline-derived CDR1 and CDR2 are SGHDN and FVKESK. The CDR3 is 15 amino acids. V lost 0 bases, J lost 3 bases, and 8 bases lay in between. The CDR3 nucleotides are TGTGCCAGCAGCCAAGACCCACACTACACCGGGGAGCTGTTTTTT. Translation: CASSQDPHYTGELFF.

The rearrangement uses TRBV20-1 and TRBJ1-2; the match to TRBD1 covers 7 bases. The CDR3 contains 15 residues. After removal of 0 bases from V and 5 bases from J, the junction contained 9 bases not matched to a gene. Germline lookup yields CDR1 DFQATT and CDR2 SNEGSKA (reference sequence). CDR3 nucleotides: TGCAGTGCTAGAGATTTGCCGGGACAGCCGTATGGCTACACCTTC. It translates to CSARDLPGQPYGYTF.

V gene TRBV20-1 combines with J gene TRBJ2-3; 12 positions agree with TRBD2. There are 17 residues in the CDR3. The V gene's germline CDR1 is DFQATT and CDR2 SNEGSKA (reference sequence). Trimming at V came to 0 bases and at J to 0 bases, leaving 4 bases not matched to a gene. CDR3: CSARELAGGISTDTQYF. DNA of the CDR3: TGCAGTGCTAGAGAACTAGCGGGGGGCATAAGCACAGATACGCAGTATTTT.

The chain combines TRBV6-2 or TRBV6-3 with TRBJ2-7, with D perhaps TRBD1 or TRBD2 (5 bases each). CDR3 length: 14 amino acids. Trimming left V 6 bases short and J 7 bases short, with 19 bases between. The germline gives CDR1 MNHEY, CDR2 SVGEGT. This CDR3 is CASSFPPGPEEQYF. Here the CDR3 DNA reads TGTGCCAGCAGCTTCCCGCCGGGGCCCGAGGAGCAGTACTTC.

This chain joins TRBV4-1 and TRBJ2-5; TRBD2 aligns across 10 bases. The CDR3 is made up of 15 amino acids. V lost 4 bases and J lost 4; bases outside the gene matches: 6. Germline CDR1 reads MGHRA; CDR2 reads YSYEKL. The CDR3 sequence: CASSRETSGRETQYF. In DNA form, the CDR3 reads TGCGCCAGCAGCCGCGAGACTAGCGGGCGAGAGACCCAGTACTTC.

The chain couples TRBV3-1 to TRBJ2-1; D remains ambiguous. CDR1 is LGHDT, CDR2 YNNKEL, per germline (reference sequence). This CDR3 contains 15 residues. The germline V and J ends were trimmed by 0 bases and 2 bases, with 8 bases remaining between them. Here the CDR3 DNA reads TGTGCCAGCAGCCAAGAGCCGGTAACCTACAATGAGCAGTTCTTC. Translation gives CASSQEPVTYNEQFF.

This clonotype has only a few counts. The chain links TRBV7-9 to TRBJ1-3; D ambiguous. This CDR3 is built from 16 residues. V lost 6 bases, J lost 3 bases, and 18 bases lay in between. Germline CDR1 SEHNR, CDR2 FQNEAQ (reference sequence). The CDR3 is CASSSGSPALGNTIYF. Here the CDR3 DNA reads TGTGCCAGCAGTTCCGGGTCCCCCGCGCTTGGAAACACCATATATTTT.